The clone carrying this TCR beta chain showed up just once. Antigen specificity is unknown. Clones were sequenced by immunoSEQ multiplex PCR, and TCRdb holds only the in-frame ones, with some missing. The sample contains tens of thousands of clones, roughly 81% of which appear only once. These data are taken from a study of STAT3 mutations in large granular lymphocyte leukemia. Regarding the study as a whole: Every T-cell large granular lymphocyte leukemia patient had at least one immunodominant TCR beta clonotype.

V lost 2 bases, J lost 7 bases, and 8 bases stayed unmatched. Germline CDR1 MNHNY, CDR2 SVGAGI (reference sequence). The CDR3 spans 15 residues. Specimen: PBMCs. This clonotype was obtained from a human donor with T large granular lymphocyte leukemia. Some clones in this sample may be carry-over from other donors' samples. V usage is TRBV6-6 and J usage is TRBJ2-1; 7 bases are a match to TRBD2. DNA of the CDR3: TGTGCCAGCAGTTACCCGGGGGGTTGGAAGAATGAGCAGTTCTTC. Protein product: CASSYPGGWKNEQFF.